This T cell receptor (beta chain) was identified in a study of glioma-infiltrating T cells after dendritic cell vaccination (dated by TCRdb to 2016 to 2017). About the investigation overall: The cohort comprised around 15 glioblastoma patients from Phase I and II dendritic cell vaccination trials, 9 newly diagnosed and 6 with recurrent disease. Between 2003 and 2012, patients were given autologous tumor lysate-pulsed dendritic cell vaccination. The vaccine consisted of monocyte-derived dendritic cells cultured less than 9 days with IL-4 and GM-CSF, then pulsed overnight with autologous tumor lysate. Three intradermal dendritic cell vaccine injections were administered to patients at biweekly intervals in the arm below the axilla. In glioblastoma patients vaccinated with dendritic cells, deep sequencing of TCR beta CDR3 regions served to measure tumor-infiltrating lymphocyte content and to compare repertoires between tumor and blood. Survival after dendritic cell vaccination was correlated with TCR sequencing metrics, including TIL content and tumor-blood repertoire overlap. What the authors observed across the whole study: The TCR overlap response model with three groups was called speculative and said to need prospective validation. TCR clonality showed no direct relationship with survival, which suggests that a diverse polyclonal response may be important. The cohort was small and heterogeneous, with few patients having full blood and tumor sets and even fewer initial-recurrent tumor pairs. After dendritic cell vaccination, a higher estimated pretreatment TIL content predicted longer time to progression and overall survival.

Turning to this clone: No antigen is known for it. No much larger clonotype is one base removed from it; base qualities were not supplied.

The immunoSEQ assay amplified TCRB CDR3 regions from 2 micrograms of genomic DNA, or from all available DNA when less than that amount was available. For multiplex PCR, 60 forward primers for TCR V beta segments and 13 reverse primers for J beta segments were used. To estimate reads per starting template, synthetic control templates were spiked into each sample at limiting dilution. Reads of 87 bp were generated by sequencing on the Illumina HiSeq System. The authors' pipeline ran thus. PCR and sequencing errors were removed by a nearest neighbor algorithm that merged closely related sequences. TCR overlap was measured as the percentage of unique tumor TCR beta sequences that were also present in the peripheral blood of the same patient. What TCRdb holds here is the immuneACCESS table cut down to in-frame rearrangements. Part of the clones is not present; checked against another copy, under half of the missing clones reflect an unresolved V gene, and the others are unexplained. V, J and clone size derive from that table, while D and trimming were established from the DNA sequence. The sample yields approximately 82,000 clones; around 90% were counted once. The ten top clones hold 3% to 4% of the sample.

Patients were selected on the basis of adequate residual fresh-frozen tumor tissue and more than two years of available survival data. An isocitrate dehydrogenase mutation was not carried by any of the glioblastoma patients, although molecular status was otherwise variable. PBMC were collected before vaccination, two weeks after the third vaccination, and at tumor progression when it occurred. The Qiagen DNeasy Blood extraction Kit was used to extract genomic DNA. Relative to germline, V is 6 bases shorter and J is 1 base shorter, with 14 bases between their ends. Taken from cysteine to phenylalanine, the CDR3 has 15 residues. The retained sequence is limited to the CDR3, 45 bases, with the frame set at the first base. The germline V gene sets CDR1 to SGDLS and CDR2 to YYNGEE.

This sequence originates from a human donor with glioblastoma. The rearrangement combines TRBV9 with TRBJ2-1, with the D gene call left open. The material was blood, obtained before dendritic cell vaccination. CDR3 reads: CASTLRQDSYNEQFF. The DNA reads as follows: TGTGCCAGCACCCTCCGCCAGGATTCCTACAATGAGCAGTTCTTC.